The TCR beta chain described here comes from a study of technical replicates of blood from a handful of donors. Using immunoSEQ multiplex PCR, the repertoire was profiled, and TCRdb retains in-frame clones only, with some absent. The data show about 63,000 clones, around nine tenths seen once. The receptor was isolated from a human donor in good health. Some clones in this sample may be carry-over from other donors' samples. Sequenced input: PBMCs.

The CDR3 protein is CASSIGAGQPQHF. CDR3 in DNA: TGTGCCAGTAGTATAGGCGCGGGGCAGCCCCAGCATTTT. V is TRBV19 and J is TRBJ1-5; D gene uncertain. CDR1 and CDR2 from the germline V gene are LNHDA and SQIVND (reference sequence). CDR3 length: 13 amino acids. Deletions cut 1 base from V and 7 bases from J, with 8 bases between. The complete variable domain, with remaining parts taken from reference TRBV19 and TRBJ1-5, reads DGGITQSPKYLFRKEGQNVTLSCEQNLNHDAMYWYRQDPGQGLRLIYYSQIVNDFQKGDIAEGYSVSREKKESFPLTVTSAQKNPTAFYLCASSIGAGQPQHFGDGTRLSIL.